This T cell receptor (beta chain) was captured by sequencing in a study of T cell clonotyping in hematopoietic cell transplantation. A remark on this clone: Its antigen is unidentified.

CDR1 and CDR2 (germline): GTSNPN, SVGIG (reference sequence). V was trimmed by 4 bases and J by 7 bases, leaving 14 bases between them. This CDR3 is built from 13 residues. TCRdb's table, derived via immunoSEQ multiplex PCR, lists solely in-frame clones and lacks some. The profile shows about 15,000 clones, less than 80% of them singletons. The study's findings and limits: Without cell sorting, CD4 versus CD8 contributions remain unresolved. Higher Inverse Simpson Index values in graft donor and pretransplant recipient predicted broader posttransplant TCR diversity. Pathologically expanded recipient clonotypes increased progressively from day 30 to day 180 as diversity fell.

This chain connects TRBV30 to TRBJ1-5; a possible D gene is TRBD1 (5 bases). The sample taken for sequencing was peripheral blood mononuclear cells. The TCR comes from an older woman in good health. Some clones in this sample may be carry-over from other donors' samples. DNA for the CDR3: TGTGCCTGGAATCCTTTGCGGGGGCAGCCCCAGCATTTT. Amino acid sequence: CAWNPLRGQPQHF.